This TCR beta chain was profiled in a study of blood T cell repertoires in COVID-19. For the study at large: PBMCs, B-cell-depleted T cells, or T cells provided the cDNA or gDNA that made up the material.

The protocol was immunoSEQ multiplex PCR, while the TCRdb copy is restricted to in-frame clones and leaves out a portion. The repertoire consists of some 290,000 clones, with approximately 87% occurring once and the leading ten covering approximately 12%. There are 17 residues in the CDR3. With 4 bases clipped from V and 1 base from J, the junction kept 7 bases outside the gene matches. Germline V gives CDR1 SGHNT, CDR2 YYREEE (reference sequence). V and J are TRBV5-4 and TRBJ2-3, with TRBD2 identical over 12 bases. The source of this sequence is a woman in her thirties with COVID-19, enrolled during active disease. The sample was peripheral blood. The CDR3 bases are TGTGCCAGCAGCCGGACTAGCGGGGCGGCCGGCACAGATACGCAGTATTTT. It specifies CASSRTSGAAGTDTQYF.